Listed below are T cell receptor beta chains from one sample, sequenced in a study of blood T cell repertoires in COVID-19. Libraries were prepared by immunoSEQ multiplex PCR; TCRdb keeps only in-frame clonotypes and omits some of them. Of under 30,000 clones in the sample, 70% to 90% were seen once. Material for sequencing was peripheral blood. These receptor sequences come from a human donor in a cohort sampled during active COVID-19. The donor label of this sample is uncertain. The CDR3 runs from the conserved cysteine through the conserved F or W. D genes are given only for firm matches. Clone size is not always given. Where it is, it says once, few, many or a class for expanded clones.

>-|-|TRBJ2-7|TRBV3-1/TRBV3-2
TGTGCCAGCAGCCAAGATTGGGGCAGTGGCGAGCAGTACTTC
CASSQDWGSGEQYF
>-|-|TRBJ2-2|TRBV2
TGTGCCAGCAGTGAAGAAACGGCCGGGGAGCTGTTTTTT
CASSEETAGELFF
>-|-|TRBJ2-7|TRBV11-3
TGTGCCAGCAGCTTAGAAGCTAGCGTGGCCTACGAGCAGTACTTC
CASSLEASVAYEQYF
>-|-|TRBJ1-2|TRBV4-1
TGCGCCAGCAGCCGAGGCGAAGGGGGGGTGGCTGGCTACACCTTC
CASSRGEGGVAGYTF
>-|TRBD2|TRBJ2-7|TRBV3-1/TRBV3-2
TGCGAAGTTAGCGGGAGCCCCAGCTCCTACGAGCAGTACTTC
CEVSGSPSSYEQYF
>-|TRBD2|TRBJ2-1|TRBV14
TGTGCCAGCAGCCAACGGCGGGCGGGGACTAGCGTTTATGAGCAGTTCTTC
CASSQRRAGTSVYEQFF
>few|-|TRBJ1-5|TRBV5-1
TGCGCCAGCAGCTTGGATTTGGAGCAGCCCCAGCATTTT
CASSLDLEQPQHF
>-|TRBD1|TRBJ2-6|TRBV5-4
TGTGCCAGCACCTTCGGGACAGGGGGCTCTGGGGCCAACGTCCTGACTTTC
CASTFGTGGSGANVLTF
>-|TRBD2|TRBJ2-2|TRBV19
TGTGCCAGCCTGCGGGGCGGGAGGGCCGGCACCGGGGAGCTGTTTTTT
CASLRGGRAGTGELFF
>-|-|TRBJ2-5|TRBV5-1
TGCGCCAGCAGCTTGGGGCAGGGCGGAGAGACCCAGTACTTC
CASSLGQGGETQYF
>once|-|TRBJ1-6|TRBV3-1/TRBV3-2
TGTGCCAGCAGCCAAGAACTTTTATATTCACCCCTCCACTTT
CASSQELLYSPLHF
>once|-|TRBJ1-2|TRBV10-1
TGCGCCAGCAGTGCCGGGACAACCTATGGCTACACCTTC
CASSAGTTYGYTF
>-|TRBD1|TRBJ1-2|TRBV6-6
TGTGCCAGCACCCAACAGGGGGCCCAAAACTATGGCTACACCTTC
CASTQQGAQNYGYTF
>-|-|TRBJ2-1|TRBV5-4
TGTGCCAGCAAAGACCCAGCGGGCGATTCCTACAATGAGCAGTTCTTC
CASKDPAGDSYNEQFF
>-|TRBD2|TRBJ2-2|TRBV7-9
TGTGCCAGCAGCGATGGGACTAGCGGGAATACCCCCACCGGGGAGCTGTTTTTT
CASSDGTSGNTPTGELFF
>-|-|TRBJ1-3|TRBV9
TGTGCCAGCAGCCTAACTGGAAACACCATATATTTT
CASSLTGNTIYF
>-|-|TRBJ1-2|TRBV30
TGTGCCTGGTGGGACATCGAAGGCTACACCTTC
CAWWDIEGYTF
>-|-|TRBJ2-7|TRBV19
TGTGCCAGTAGTATCCGAGTAAACCCCTCCTACGAGCAGTACTTC
CASSIRVNPSYEQYF
>-|-|TRBJ2-7|TRBV18
TGTGCCAGCTCAAGTCTACCGGGACTCCGGAACTCCGTGCAGTACTTC
CASSSLPGLRNSVQYF
>-|-|TRBJ1-2|TRBV19
TGTGCCAGTAGTGTCACTAACTATGGCTACACCTTC
CASSVTNYGYTF
>-|-|TRBJ2-6|TRBV27
TGTGCCAGCAGTTCCACACCAGGGGCCAACGTCCTGACTTTC
CASSSTPGANVLTF
>-|-|TRBJ2-3|TRBV27
TGTGCCAGCAGCAAGACTATTCCTCAGGAGGATATCACAGATACGCAGTATTTT
CASSKTIPQEDITDTQYF
>-|TRBD2|TRBJ2-2|TRBV10-3
TGTGCCATCAGTGGCGGGAGTGCCGGGGAGCTGTTTTTT
CAISGGSAGELFF
>-|TRBD2|TRBJ2-2|TRBV5-1
TGCGCCAGCAGCCTGGGACTAGGGGCCGGGGAGCTGTTTTTT
CASSLGLGAGELFF
>-|TRBD2|TRBJ2-5|TRBV3-1/TRBV3-2
TGTGCCAGCAGCCAAGATAGCGGGAGTACCGCAGAGACCCAGTACTTC
CASSQDSGSTAETQYF
>few|TRBD2|TRBJ2-1|TRBV6-4
TGTGCCAGCAGCCCCGGGACTAGCGTCAATGAGCAGTTCTTC
CASSPGTSVNEQFF
>-|TRBD1|TRBJ1-2|TRBV19
TGTGCCAGTAGTAGCCGGGACAGGGCTGATGGCTACACCTTC
CASSSRDRADGYTF
>-|TRBD1|TRBJ1-6|TRBV5-1
TGCGCCAGCACCCAGGGGGCGTTTGGATCACCCCTCCACTTT
CASTQGAFGSPLHF
>-|TRBD2|TRBJ2-7|TRBV27
TGTGCCAGCAGTTACCGACTAGCGGGAGCTTACCTCTACGAGCAGTACTTC
CASSYRLAGAYLYEQYF
>-|TRBD2|TRBJ2-1|TRBV29-1
TGCAGCGTTATCATTAGCGGGAGGGCCAGGGATGAGCAGTTCTTC
CSVIISGRARDEQFF
>-|-|TRBJ1-3|TRBV28
TGTGCCAGCAGTTTAGGGGCCCAAGGAGGAAACACCATATATTTT
CASSLGAQGGNTIYF
>-|-|TRBJ2-5|TRBV5-1
TGCGCCAGCAGCTCCCTAGCTAGTGAGACCCAGTACTTC
CASSSLASETQYF
>-|-|TRBJ1-1|TRBV2
TGTGCCAGCACTCAACGGCGGGGAGACACTGAAGCTTTCTTT
CASTQRRGDTEAFF
>-|-|TRBJ2-2|TRBV3-1/TRBV3-2
TGTGCCAGCAGCCAGGCCGGAGAAACTGGGGAGCTGTTTTTT
CASSQAGETGELFF
>-|-|TRBJ2-1|TRBV7-2
TGTGCCAGCAGCTCCACCTACAATGAGCAGTTCTTC
CASSSTYNEQFF
>-|TRBD1|TRBJ2-7|TRBV18
TGTGCCAGCTCACCAGTGACAGGGGTCGTTGAGCAGTACTTC
CASSPVTGVVEQYF
>-|TRBD1|TRBJ1-3|TRBV28
TGTGCCAGCAGTTTCGGGGCGGGACAGGTGATAAACACCATATATTTT
CASSFGAGQVINTIYF
>-|TRBD2|TRBJ2-5|TRBV25-1
TGTGCCAGCAGGGCGGGACTAGCGGCACAAGAGACCCAGTACTTC
CASRAGLAAQETQYF
>-|-|TRBJ2-7|TRBV20-1
TGCAGTGCTAGTAGGGGTCGGGAGCAGTACTTC
CSASRGREQYF
>-|TRBD1|TRBJ1-4|TRBV6-1
TGTGCCAGCAGTGGTCTCCCGGGACAGGGAAGTCAGAAACTGTTTTTT
CASSGLPGQGSQKLFF
>-|-|TRBJ2-7|TRBV5-1
TGCGCCAGCAGCTTGGTGGGTAGTGAGGGAGAGCAGTACTTC
CASSLVGSEGEQYF
>-|TRBD1|TRBJ2-7|TRBV5-1
TGCGCCAGCAGCTTCGGACAGGGCGGCGAGCAGTACTTC
CASSFGQGGEQYF
>-|-|TRBJ2-1|TRBV6-6
TGTGCCAGCAGTCGGCGGATTGGCAATGAGCAGTTCTTC
CASSRRIGNEQFF
>-|TRBD1|TRBJ1-2|TRBV2
TGTGCCACTCGACGTGGACAGGACTATGGCTACACCTTC
CATRRGQDYGYTF
>-|-|TRBJ1-1|TRBV27
TGTGCCAGCAGCTCTTCGGAGGGTTGGACTGAAGCTTTCTTT
CASSSSEGWTEAFF
>-|TRBD1|TRBJ1-3|TRBV6-1
TGTGCCAGCAGTGAACAGGGACAGGGAAACACCATATATTTT
CASSEQGQGNTIYF
>-|-|TRBJ2-7|TRBV19
TGTGCCAGTAGTATAGCTGAAGGGGGTACCTACGAGCAGTACTTC
CASSIAEGGTYEQYF
>-|TRBD1|TRBJ1-2|TRBV2
TGTGCCAGCAGGCCCGGGACAGGGGGCCATGGCTACACCTTC
CASRPGTGGHGYTF
>-|TRBD1|TRBJ2-1|TRBV7-6
TGTGCCAGCAGCTCTAGAGGCAGGGACAGGGGGTACAATGAGCAGTTCTTC
CASSSRGRDRGYNEQFF
>once|-|TRBJ1-5|TRBV6-5
TGTGCCAGCAGTTCCCGGGGGGTAAGGAATCAGCCCCAGCATTTT
CASSSRGVRNQPQHF
>-|TRBD2|TRBJ2-7|TRBV10-3
TGTGCCATCAGTGAGCGGGCACTAGCGCATTACGAGCAGTACTTC
CAISERALAHYEQYF
>-|TRBD2|TRBJ2-2|TRBV27
TGTGCCAGCAGATTACTAGCGGGGCCTCCGAACACCGGGGAGCTGTTTTTT
CASRLLAGPPNTGELFF
>-|-|TRBJ1-2|TRBV28
TGTGCCAGCAGTTTTACTAACTATGGCTACACCTTC
CASSFTNYGYTF
>-|TRBD1|TRBJ1-4|TRBV15
TGTGCCACCAGCAGAGTGCAGGGGGCGAGTGAAAAACTGTTTTTT
CATSRVQGASEKLFF
>-|TRBD2|TRBJ2-1|TRBV18
TGTGCCAGCTCACCTTCTAGCGGGAGTTACAATGAGCAGTTCTTC
CASSPSSGSYNEQFF
>few|-|TRBJ2-7|TRBV28
TGTGCCAGCAGTTTCTCCGACAACTACGAGCAGTACTTC
CASSFSDNYEQYF
>-|-|TRBJ2-7|TRBV13
TGTGCCAGCAGCTTAGAAGAGAGGGAGGACGAGCAGTACTTC
CASSLEEREDEQYF
>-|TRBD1|TRBJ1-5|TRBV28
TGTGCCAGCAGCCGAGGGGACAGGGTGCAGCCCCAGCATTTT
CASSRGDRVQPQHF
>-|-|TRBJ2-5|TRBV5-1
TGCGCCAGCAGCTTGGGGGTGGCAGGGCCGGGCGAGACCCAGTACTTC
CASSLGVAGPGETQYF
>few|-|TRBJ1-2|TRBV5-4
TGTGCCAGCAGCTTGGCCGGACTCAACTATGGCTACACCTTC
CASSLAGLNYGYTF